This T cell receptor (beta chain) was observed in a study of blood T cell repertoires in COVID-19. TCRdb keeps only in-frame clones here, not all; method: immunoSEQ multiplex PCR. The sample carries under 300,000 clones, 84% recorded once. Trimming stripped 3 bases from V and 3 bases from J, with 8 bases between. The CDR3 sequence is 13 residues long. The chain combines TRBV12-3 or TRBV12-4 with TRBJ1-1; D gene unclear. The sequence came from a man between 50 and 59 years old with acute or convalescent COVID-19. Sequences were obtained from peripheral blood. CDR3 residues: CASSFQQYTEAFF. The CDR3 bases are TGTGCCAGCAGTTTTCAACAGTACACTGAAGCTTTCTTT.